The present TCR beta chain was sequenced within a study of tumor-infiltrating lymphocytes in localized non-small cell lung cancer. Overall study findings and caveats: IM1 and IM2 tumors showed no difference in T-cell fraction. TCR sequencing covered a subset of patients with enough tissue.

TCRdb's copy holds only in-frame clones and misses some; the assay was immunoSEQ multiplex PCR. Of 7,000 to 9,500 clones listed, 60% to 80% are singletons. As for this clone: The antigen remains undetermined.

Germline-derived CDR1 and CDR2 are MNHNS and SASEGT. This CDR3 contains 17 residues. V gave up 4 bases and J gave up 2 bases; unmatched junction bases: 13. Sample: uninvolved lung tissue not adjacent to the tumor. The chain has TRBV6-1 and TRBJ1-2; 7 bases line up with TRBD1. This clonotype originated in a human donor with non-small cell lung cancer. The CDR3 bases are TGTGCCAGCAGTGTGGGCCTGACCCGAGGGGGCAACTATGGCTACACCTTC. Translation: CASSVGLTRGGNYGYTF.